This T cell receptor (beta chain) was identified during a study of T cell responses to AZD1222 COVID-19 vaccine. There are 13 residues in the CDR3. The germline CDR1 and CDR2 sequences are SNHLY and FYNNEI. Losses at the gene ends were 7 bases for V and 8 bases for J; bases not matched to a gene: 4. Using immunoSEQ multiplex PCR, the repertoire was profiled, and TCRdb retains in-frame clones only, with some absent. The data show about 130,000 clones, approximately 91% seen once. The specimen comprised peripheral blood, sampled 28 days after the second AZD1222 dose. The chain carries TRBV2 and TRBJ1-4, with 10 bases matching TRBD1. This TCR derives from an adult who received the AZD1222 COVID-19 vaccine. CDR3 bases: TGTGCCAGCACCATGGGACAGGGGGAAAAACTGTTTTTT. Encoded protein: CASTMGQGEKLFF.